This T cell receptor (beta chain) was profiled in a study of blood T cell repertoires in COVID-19. Whole-study context: Collection of acute and convalescent COVID-19 samples took place in the United States, Italy and Spain. Sources were T cells, B-cell-depleted T cells, or PBMCs; the material itself was cDNA or gDNA.

Germline V lookup: CDR1 MNHEY, CDR2 SVGAGI. Deletions cut 2 bases from V and 1 base from J, with 9 bases between. CDR3 length: 15 amino acids. Authors' analysis steps: Nucleated cell number was recorded as an estimate derived from reference gene primer amplification. The repertoire was sequenced with immunoSEQ multiplex PCR; TCRdb's copy has only in-frame clones and lacks some. V and J calls and clone size come straight from that table; D and trimming were deduced from the DNA. Of 90,000 to 140,000 clones listed, roughly 79% are singletons. Material for sequencing was peripheral blood. The receptor's source is a woman in her seventies with acute or convalescent COVID-19. The chain couples TRBV6-5 to TRBJ1-5; perhaps TRBD1 as D (6 bases). As DNA, the CDR3 is TGTGCCAGCAGTTACCGTGGACAGAGCAATCAGCCCCAGCATTTT. Amino acids: CASSYRGQSNQPQHF.